One TCR beta chain is described in this entry. This sample was taken from a study of blood T cell dynamics during melanoma immunotherapy. Germline CDR1 SGHKS, CDR2 YYEKEE (reference sequence). V was clipped by 2 bases and J by 1 base; unmatched bases: 2. The CDR3 has 14 residues. Sequencing used immunoSEQ multiplex PCR; TCRdb keeps in-frame clones, though not all of them. The table has more than 10,000 clones, 80% seen once; the top ten hold approximately 20%. Stated time point: week 3, after first cycle of checkpoint inhibitor. The sample consisted of blood, taken from a patient treated with checkpoint blockade. The rearrangement links TRBV5-5 to TRBJ1-1; 7 bases align to TRBD1. The sequence was collected from a human donor with melanoma. The CDR3, as DNA: TGTGCCAGCAGCTTCACAGGGGCGAACACTGAAGCTTTCTTT. Residues: CASSFTGANTEAFF. Supplemented by reference TRBV5-5 and TRBJ1-1, the full variable domain reads DAGVTQSPTHLIKTRGQQVTLRCSPISGHKSVSWYQQVLGQGPQFIFQYYEKEERGRGNFPDRFSARQFPNYSSELNVNALLLGDSALYLCASSFTGANTEAFFGQGTRLTVV.